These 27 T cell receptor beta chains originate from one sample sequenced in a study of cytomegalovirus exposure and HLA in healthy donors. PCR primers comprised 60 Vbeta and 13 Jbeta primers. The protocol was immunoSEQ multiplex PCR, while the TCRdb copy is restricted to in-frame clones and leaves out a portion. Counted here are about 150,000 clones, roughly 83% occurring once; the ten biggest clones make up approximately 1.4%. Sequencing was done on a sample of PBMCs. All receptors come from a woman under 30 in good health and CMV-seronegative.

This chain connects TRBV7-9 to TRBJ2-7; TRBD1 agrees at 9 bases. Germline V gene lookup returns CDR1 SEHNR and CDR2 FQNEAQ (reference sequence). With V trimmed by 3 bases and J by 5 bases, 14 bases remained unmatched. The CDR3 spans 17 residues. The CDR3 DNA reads TGTGCCAGCAGCTTGGTTCGGGCAAGGGACAGGGACCACGAGCAGTACTTC. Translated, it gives CASSLVRARDRDHEQYF.

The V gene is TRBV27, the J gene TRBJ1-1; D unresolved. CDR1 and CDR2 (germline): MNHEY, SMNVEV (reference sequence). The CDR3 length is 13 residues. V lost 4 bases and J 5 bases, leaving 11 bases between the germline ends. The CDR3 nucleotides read TGTGCCAGCAGTTACAAGTTCAAGACTGAAGCTTTCTTT. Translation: CASSYKFKTEAFF.

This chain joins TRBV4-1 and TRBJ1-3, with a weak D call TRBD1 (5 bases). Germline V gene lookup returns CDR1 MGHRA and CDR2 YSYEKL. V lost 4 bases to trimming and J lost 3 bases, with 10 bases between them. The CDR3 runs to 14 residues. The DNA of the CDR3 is TGCGCCAGCAGCCCGAGACAGTATGGAAACACCATATATTTT. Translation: CASSPRQYGNTIYF.

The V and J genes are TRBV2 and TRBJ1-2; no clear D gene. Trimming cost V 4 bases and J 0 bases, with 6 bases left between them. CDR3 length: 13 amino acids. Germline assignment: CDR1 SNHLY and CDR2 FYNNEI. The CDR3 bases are TGTGCCAGCAGTGCTATCCCTAACTATGGCTACACCTTC. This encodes CASSAIPNYGYTF.

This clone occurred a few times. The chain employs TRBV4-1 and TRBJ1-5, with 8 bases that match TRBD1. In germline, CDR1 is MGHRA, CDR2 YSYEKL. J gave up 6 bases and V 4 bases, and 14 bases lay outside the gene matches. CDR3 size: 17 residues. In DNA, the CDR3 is TGCGCCAGCAGCCGGAATGAGGGACAGGCGGTAAGTCAGCCCCAGCATTTT. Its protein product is CASSRNEGQAVSQPQHF.

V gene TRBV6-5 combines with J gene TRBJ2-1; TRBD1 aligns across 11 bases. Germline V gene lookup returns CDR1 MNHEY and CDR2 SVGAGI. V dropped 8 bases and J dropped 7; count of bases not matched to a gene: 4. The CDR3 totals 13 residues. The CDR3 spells CASEGQGGNEQFF. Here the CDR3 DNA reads TGTGCCAGCGAGGGACAGGGGGGAAATGAGCAGTTCTTC.

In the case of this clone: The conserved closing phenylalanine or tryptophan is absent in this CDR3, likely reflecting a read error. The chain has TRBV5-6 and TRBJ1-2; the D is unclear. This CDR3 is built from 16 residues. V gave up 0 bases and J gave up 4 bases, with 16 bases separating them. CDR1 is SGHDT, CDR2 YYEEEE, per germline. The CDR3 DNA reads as TGTGCCAGCAGCTTGGCGGTACGGAGTACCTTCTATGGCTACACCCTC. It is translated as CASSLAVRSTFYGYTL.

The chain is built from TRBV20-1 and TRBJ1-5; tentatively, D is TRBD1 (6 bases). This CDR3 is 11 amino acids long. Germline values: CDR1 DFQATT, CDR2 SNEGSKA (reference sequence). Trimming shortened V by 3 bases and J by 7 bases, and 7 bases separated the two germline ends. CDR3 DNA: TGCAGTGCTAGTACAGGGCAGCCCCAGCATTTT. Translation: CSASTGQPQHF.

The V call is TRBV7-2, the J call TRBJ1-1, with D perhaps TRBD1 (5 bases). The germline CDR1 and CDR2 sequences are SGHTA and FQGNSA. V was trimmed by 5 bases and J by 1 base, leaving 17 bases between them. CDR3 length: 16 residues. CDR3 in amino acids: CASSRHIGVQNTEAFF. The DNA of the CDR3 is TGTGCCAGCAGCCGTCACATAGGGGTACAGAACACTGAAGCTTTCTTT.

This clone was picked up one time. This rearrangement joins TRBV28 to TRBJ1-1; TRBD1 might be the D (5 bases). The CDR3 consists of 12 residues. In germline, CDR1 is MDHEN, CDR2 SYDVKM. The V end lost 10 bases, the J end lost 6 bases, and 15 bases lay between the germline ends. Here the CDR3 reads CATRGGIAEAFF. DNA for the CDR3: TGTGCCACGCGGGGGGGGATCGCTGAAGCTTTCTTT. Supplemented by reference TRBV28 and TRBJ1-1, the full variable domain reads DVKVTQSSRYLVKRTGEKVFLECVQDMDHENMFWYRQDPGLGLRLIYFSYDVKMKEKGDIPEGYSVSREKKERFSLILESASTNQTSMYLCATRGGIAEAFFGQGTRLTVV.

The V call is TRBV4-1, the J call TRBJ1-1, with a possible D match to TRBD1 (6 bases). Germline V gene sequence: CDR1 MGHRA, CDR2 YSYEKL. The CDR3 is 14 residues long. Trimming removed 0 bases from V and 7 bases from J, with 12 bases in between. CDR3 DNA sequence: TGCGCCAGCAGCCAAGAGGCCAGGGGTGATGAAGCTTTCTTT. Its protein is CASSQEARGDEAFF.

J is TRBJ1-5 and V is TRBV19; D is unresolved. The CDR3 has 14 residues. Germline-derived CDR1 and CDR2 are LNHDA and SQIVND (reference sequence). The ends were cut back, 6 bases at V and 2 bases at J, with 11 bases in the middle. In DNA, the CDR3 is TGTGCCAGTAGAGCAACGAGGGGCAATCAGCCCCAGCATTTT. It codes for CASRATRGNQPQHF.

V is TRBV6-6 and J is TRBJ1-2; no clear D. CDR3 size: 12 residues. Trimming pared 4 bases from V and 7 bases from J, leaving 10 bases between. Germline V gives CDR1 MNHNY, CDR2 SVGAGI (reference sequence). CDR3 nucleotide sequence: TGTGCCAGCAGTTTGTCGGGTACTGGCTACACCTTC. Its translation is CASSLSGTGYTF.

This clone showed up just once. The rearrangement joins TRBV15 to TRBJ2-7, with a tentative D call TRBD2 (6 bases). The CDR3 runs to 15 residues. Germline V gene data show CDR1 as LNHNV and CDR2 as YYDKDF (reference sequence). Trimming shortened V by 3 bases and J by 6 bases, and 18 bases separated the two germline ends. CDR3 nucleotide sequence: TGTGCCACCAGCAGGGCGGACACGCTCGGGGGCGAGCAGTACTTC. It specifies CATSRADTLGGEQYF.

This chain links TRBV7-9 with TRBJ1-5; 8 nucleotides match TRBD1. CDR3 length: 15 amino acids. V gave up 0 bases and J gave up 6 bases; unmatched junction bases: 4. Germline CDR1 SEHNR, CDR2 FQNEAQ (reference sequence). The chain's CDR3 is CASSLATGEAQPQHF. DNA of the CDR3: TGTGCCAGCAGCTTAGCGACAGGGGAAGCTCAGCCCCAGCATTTT.

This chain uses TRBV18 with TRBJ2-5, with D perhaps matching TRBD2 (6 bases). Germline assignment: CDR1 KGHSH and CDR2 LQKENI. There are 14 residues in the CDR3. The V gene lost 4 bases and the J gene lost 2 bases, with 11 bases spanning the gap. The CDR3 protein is CASSRAGGQETQYF. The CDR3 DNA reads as TGTGCCAGCTCACGTGCTGGAGGGCAAGAGACCCAGTACTTC.

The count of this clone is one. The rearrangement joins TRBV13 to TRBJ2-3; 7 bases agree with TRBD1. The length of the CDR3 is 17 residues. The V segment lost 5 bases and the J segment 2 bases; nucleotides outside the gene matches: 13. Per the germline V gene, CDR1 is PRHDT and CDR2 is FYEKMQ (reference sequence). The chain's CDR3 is CASSIWDSALSTDTQYF. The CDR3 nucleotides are TGTGCCAGCAGCATCTGGGACAGCGCCCTTTCCACAGATACGCAGTATTTT.

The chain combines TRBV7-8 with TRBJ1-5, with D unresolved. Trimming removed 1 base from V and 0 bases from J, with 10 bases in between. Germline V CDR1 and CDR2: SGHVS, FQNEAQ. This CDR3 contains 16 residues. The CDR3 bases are TGTGCCAGCAGCTTAGTTTGGCATATTAGCAATCAGCCCCAGCATTTT. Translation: CASSLVWHISNQPQHF.

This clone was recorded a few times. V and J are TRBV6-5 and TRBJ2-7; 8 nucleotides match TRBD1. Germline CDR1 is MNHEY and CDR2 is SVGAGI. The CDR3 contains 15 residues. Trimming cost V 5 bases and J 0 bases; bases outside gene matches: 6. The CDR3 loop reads CASSHRTGLSYEQYF. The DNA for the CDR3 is TGTGCCAGCAGTCACAGGACAGGGCTCTCCTACGAGCAGTACTTC.

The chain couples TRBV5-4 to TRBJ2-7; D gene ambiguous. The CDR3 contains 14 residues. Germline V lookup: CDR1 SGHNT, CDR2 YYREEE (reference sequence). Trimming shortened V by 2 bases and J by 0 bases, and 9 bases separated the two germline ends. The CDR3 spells CASSFSDTSYEQYF. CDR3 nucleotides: TGTGCCAGCAGCTTCTCAGACACCTCCTACGAGCAGTACTTC.

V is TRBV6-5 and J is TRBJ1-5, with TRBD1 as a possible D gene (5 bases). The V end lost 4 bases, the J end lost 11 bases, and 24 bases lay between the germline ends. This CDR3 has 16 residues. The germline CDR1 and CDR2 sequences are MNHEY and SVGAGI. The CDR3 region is CASSLAGGGRGSAQHF. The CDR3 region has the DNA TGTGCCAGCAGTTTAGCGGGGGGAGGAAGGGGATCGGCCCAGCATTTT.

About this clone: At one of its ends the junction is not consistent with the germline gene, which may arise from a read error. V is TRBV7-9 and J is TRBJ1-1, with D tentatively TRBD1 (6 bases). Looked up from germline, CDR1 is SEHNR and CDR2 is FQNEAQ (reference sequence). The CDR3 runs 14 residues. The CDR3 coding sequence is TGTTCCAGCAGCTTGGGCAGGGGGAACACTGAAGCTTTCTTT. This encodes CSSSLGRGNTEAFF.

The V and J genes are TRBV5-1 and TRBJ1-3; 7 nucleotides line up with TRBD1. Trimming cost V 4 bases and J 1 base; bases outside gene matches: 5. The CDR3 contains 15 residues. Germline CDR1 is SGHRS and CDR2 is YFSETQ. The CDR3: CASSPLTGSGNTIYF. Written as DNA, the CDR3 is TGCGCCAGCAGCCCTCTGACAGGGTCTGGAAACACCATATATTTT.

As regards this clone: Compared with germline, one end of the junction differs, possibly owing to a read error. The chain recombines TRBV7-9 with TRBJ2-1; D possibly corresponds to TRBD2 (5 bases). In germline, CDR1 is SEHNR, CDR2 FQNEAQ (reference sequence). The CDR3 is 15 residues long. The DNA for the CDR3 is TGTTCCAGCAGCCCCACTACTAGGCCCATCAATGAGCAGTTCTTC. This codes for CSSSPTTRPINEQFF.

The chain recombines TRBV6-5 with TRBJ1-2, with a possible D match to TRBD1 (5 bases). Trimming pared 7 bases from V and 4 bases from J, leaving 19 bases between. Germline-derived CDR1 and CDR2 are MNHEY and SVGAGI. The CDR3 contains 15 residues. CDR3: CASKYPEGWGYGYTF. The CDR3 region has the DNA TGTGCCAGCAAGTACCCGGAGGGGTGGGGCTATGGCTACACCTTC.

CDR3 nucleotide sequence: TGTGCCAGCAGCCCCAATAGCGGGGGGGCCGAAGAGACCCAGTACTTC. This sequence encodes CASSPNSGGAEETQYF. The J gene is TRBJ2-5, the V gene TRBV7-7, with 11 positions matching TRBD2. V gave up 5 bases and J gave up 3 bases; unmatched junction bases: 8. Germline V gene lookup returns CDR1 SSHAT and CDR2 FNYEAQ (reference sequence). This CDR3 comprises 16 residues.

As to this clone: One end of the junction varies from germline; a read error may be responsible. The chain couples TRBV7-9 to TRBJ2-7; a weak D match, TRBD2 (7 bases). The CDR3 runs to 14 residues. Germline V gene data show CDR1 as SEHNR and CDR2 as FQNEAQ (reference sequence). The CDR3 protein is CSSSLGGGYYEQYF. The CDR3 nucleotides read TGTTCCAGCAGCTTAGGGGGGGGGTACTACGAGCAGTACTTC.